A single T cell receptor beta chain is shown here with its context. PCR primers comprised 60 Vbeta and 13 Jbeta primers. The repertoire was sequenced with immunoSEQ multiplex PCR; TCRdb's copy has only in-frame clones and lacks some. The table lists over 90,000 clones, roughly 79% of them singletons. These data are taken from a study of cytomegalovirus exposure and HLA in healthy donors. CDR3 length: 15 amino acids. Germline V gene sequence: CDR1 SGHRS, CDR2 YFSETQ. V shed 4 bases and J 4 bases; nucleotides not matched to a gene: 9. The TCR comes from a woman in her seventies in good health and CMV-seropositive. The material sequenced was PBMCs. The chain joins TRBV5-1 to TRBJ2-5; 8 nucleotides line up with TRBD1. The CDR3 DNA reads TGCGCCAGCAGCCATACCAGGGGGCTTGTAGAGACCCAGTACTTC. It specifies CASSHTRGLVETQYF. The whole variable domain, filled in from reference TRBV5-1 and TRBJ2-5, reads KAGVTQTPRYLIKTRGQQVTLSCSPISGHRSVSWYQQTPGQGLQFLFEYFSETQRNKGNFPGRFSGRQFSNSRSEMNVSTLELGDSALYLCASSHTRGLVETQYFGPGTRLLVL.